The clone carrying this T cell receptor beta chain was counted a single time. The data stem from a study of blood T cell repertoires in COVID-19. Study summary: Whether acute or convalescent, the COVID-19 samples came from the United States, Italy and Spain. Sources were T cells, B-cell-depleted T cells, or PBMCs; the material itself was cDNA or gDNA.

As processed by the authors: For nucleated cells, counts were estimated from reference gene primer amplification. The method was immunoSEQ multiplex PCR; TCRdb's version includes in-frame clones alone and lacks a portion of them. The DNA was the basis for D and trimming; V, J and clone size are from that table. Of just over 350,000 clones in the sample, about 86% were seen once. The Seattle patients, enrolled during active infection, were followed longitudinally. CDR3 length: 18 amino acids. V lost 0 bases, J lost 0 bases, and 15 bases lay in between. Germline CDR1 reads MGHRA; CDR2 reads YSYEKL. J is TRBJ1-3 and V is TRBV4-1; D gene ambiguous. The TCR was taken from a woman aged 60-70 years with COVID-19, enrolled during active disease. The sequencing input was peripheral blood. Here the CDR3 DNA reads TGCGCCAGCAGCCAAGACATAGGCACTATGGGCTCTGGAAACACCATATATTTT. It encodes CASSQDIGTMGSGNTIYF.